Below are 13 T cell receptor beta chains sequenced from a single sample in a study of glioma-infiltrating T cells. Amplification of TCR alpha and beta CDR3 regions from RNA used iRepertoire nested multiplex PCR. TCRdb re-analysed the multiplex PCR reads in MiXCR, keeping a single row per CDR3 protein. The sample includes approximately 110,000 distinct CDR3 sequences, about 25% of them seen just once. The sample consisted of glioma tissue, nonneoplastic brain tissue, or PBMCs (not recorded which). These receptors all come from a human donor with low-grade glioma or glioblastoma, undergoing nonglioma brain surgery, or in good health (not recorded which).

The chain employs TRBV30 and TRBJ1-1; a possible D gene is TRBD1 (6 bases). Trimming took 5 bases from V and 2 from J, leaving 18 bases between them. In germline, CDR1 is GTSNPN, CDR2 SVGIG (reference sequence). The CDR3 totals 15 residues. CDR3 protein: CAWSLGGTPNTEAFF. CDR3 nucleotide sequence: TGTGCCTGGTCCTTAGGGGGGACTCCAAACACTGAAGCTTTCTTT.

This clonotype occurred many times. The chain joins TRBV19 to TRBJ1-5; D call uncertain. Trimming took 5 bases from V and 7 from J, leaving 15 bases between them. The CDR3 has 14 residues. From germline, CDR1 is LNHDA and CDR2 SQIVND (reference sequence). As DNA, the CDR3 is TGTGCCAGTAGTCGACAAGAGGGAATCCAGCCCCAGCATTTT. It is translated as CASSRQEGIQPQHF. The full variable domain, rest sourced from reference TRBV19 and TRBJ1-5, is DGGITQSPKYLFRKEGQNVTLSCEQNLNHDAMYWYRQDPGQGLRLIYYSQIVNDFQKGDIAEGYSVSREKKESFPLTVTSAQKNPTAFYLCASSRQEGIQPQHFGDGTRLSIL.

Turning to this clonotype: A read error may account for a junction end that differs from germline. The V call is TRBV6-1, the J call TRBJ1-1; 8 positions match TRBD1. The CDR3 has 13 amino acids. CDR1 is MNHNS, CDR2 SASEGT, per germline. CDR3 region: CASSYQGATEAVF. The CDR3 DNA reads as TGTGCCAGCAGTTACCAGGGGGCCACTGAAGCTGTCTTT.

This clonotype was observed at least ten times. V is TRBV7-2 and J is TRBJ2-7, with 9 bases identical to TRBD2. V lost 3 bases to trimming and J lost 1 base; unmatched junction nucleotides: 4. Germline V gene data show CDR1 as SGHTA and CDR2 as FQGNSA. This CDR3 comprises 15 residues. The CDR3 nucleotides are TGTGCCAGCAGCTTCCTAGCGGGGTCGTCCTACGAGCAGTACTTC. It specifies CASSFLAGSSYEQYF.

This clonotype was found many times. The genes are TRBV6-2 or TRBV6-3 and TRBJ2-3, with unresolved D. Germline assignment: CDR1 MNHEY and CDR2 SVGEGT. Trimming removed 0 bases at V and 3 bases at J, with 7 bases between. This CDR3 region has 14 residues. The CDR3 reads CASSYSTVTDTQYF. The CDR3 nucleotides read TGTGCCAGCAGTTACTCGACTGTGACAGATACGCAGTATTTT.

This clonotype was seen at least ten times. The rearrangement uses TRBV27 and TRBJ2-5; D is unclear. Germline V gene lookup returns CDR1 MNHEY and CDR2 SMNVEV (reference sequence). Trimming took off 0 bases at V and 2 bases at J, with 4 bases between the two ends. This CDR3 has 13 amino acids. The CDR3 nucleotides are TGTGCCAGCAGTTTATCTCCACAAGAGACCCAGTACTTC. Translated: CASSLSPQETQYF.

The chain couples TRBV29-1 to TRBJ2-5; D perhaps matches TRBD1 (5 bases). Deletions cut 5 bases from V and 1 base from J, with 8 bases between. CDR3 length: 12 residues. The germline CDR1 and CDR2 sequences are SQVTM and ANQGSEA. The CDR3 protein is CSVSTVQETQYF. As DNA, the CDR3 is TGCAGCGTTTCGACAGTCCAAGAGACCCAGTACTTC.

This clonotype was counted ten times or more. V and J are TRBV6-1 and TRBJ2-1; D gene ambiguous. V was cut by 5 bases and J by 7 bases, with 18 bases left in between. Germline-derived CDR1 and CDR2 are MNHNS and SASEGT. The CDR3 runs 15 residues. CDR3 amino acids: CASSYLARTLNEQFF. In DNA form, the CDR3 reads TGTGCCAGCAGTTACCTGGCTAGGACCTTGAATGAGCAGTTCTTC.

By frequency in the sample, this clonotype is medium-sized (0.01 to 0.1%). The chain combines TRBV6-1 with TRBJ2-7; 10 bases line up with TRBD2. From germline, CDR1 is MNHNS and CDR2 SASEGT. The CDR3 sequence is 15 residues long. With V trimmed by 5 bases and J by 2 bases, 6 bases remained unmatched. In DNA, the CDR3 is TGTGCCAGCAGTTTCATAGCGGGAGGCGCCTACGAGCAGTACTTC. Its protein is CASSFIAGGAYEQYF.

The table lists this clonotype with many counts. The chain has TRBV12-3 or TRBV12-4 and TRBJ1-5, with TRBD1 as a possible D gene (5 bases). The ends were cut back, 8 bases at V and 3 bases at J, with 11 bases in the middle. The CDR3 totals 13 residues. The CDR3 sequence: CASGTGVNQPQHF. CDR3 sequence (DNA): TGTGCCAGCGGAACAGGAGTCAATCAGCCCCAGCATTTT.

This clonotype was counted ten times or more. This chain connects TRBV6-1 to TRBJ2-6; D unclear. This CDR3 spans 13 amino acids. The germline V gene has CDR1 MNHNS and CDR2 SASEGT. Deletions cut 10 bases from V and 1 base from J, with 8 bases between. The CDR3 coding sequence is TGTGCCACCCTTTTTTCTGGGGCCAACGTCCTGACTTTC. Translation: CATLFSGANVLTF.

As regards this clonotype: One end of the junction does not line up with germline, which may come from a read error. The chain is built from TRBV6-5 and TRBJ1-2; D not resolved. This CDR3 is built from 14 residues. The germline V gene encodes CDR1 MNHEY and CDR2 SVGAGI. The CDR3 DNA reads TGTGCCAGCCGTTACTCCCCAGAAAACTATGGCTACACCTTT. Its protein is CASRYSPENYGYTF.

The rearrangement joins TRBV6-9 to TRBJ2-5; D gene ambiguous. CDR3 length: 12 amino acids. The V and J ends lost 4 bases and 5 bases respectively, with 8 bases between them. Germline CDR1 is MNHGY and CDR2 is SVAAGI. The CDR3 sequence: CASSSNRETQYF. DNA for the CDR3: TGTGCCAGCAGTTCGAACCGGGAGACCCAGTACTTC.